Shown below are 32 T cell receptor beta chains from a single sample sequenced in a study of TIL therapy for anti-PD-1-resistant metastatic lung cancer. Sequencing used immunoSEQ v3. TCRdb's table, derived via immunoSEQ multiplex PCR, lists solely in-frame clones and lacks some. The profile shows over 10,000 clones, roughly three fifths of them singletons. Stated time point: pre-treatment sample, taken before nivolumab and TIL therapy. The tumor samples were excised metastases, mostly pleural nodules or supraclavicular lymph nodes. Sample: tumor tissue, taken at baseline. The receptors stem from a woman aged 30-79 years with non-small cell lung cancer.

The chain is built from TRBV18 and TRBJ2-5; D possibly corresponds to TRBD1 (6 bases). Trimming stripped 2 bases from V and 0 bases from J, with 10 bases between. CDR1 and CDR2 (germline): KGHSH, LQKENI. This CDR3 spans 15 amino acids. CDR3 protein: CASSPMTGDQETQYF. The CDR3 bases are TGTGCCAGCTCACCAATGACAGGCGACCAAGAGACCCAGTACTTC.

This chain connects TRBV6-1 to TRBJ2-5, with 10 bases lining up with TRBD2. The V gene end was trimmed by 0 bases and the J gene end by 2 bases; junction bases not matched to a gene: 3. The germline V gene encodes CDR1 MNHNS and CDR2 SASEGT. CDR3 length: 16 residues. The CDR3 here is CASSEALAGEQETQYF. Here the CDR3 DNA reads TGTGCCAGCAGTGAAGCGCTAGCGGGGGAGCAAGAGACCCAGTACTTC.

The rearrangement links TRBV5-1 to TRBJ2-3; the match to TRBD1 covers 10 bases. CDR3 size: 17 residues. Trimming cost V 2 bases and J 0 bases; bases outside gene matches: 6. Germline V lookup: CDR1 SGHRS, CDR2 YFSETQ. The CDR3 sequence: CASSLSRGQGSTDTQYF. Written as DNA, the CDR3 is TGCGCCAGCAGCTTATCAAGGGGACAGGGGAGCACAGATACGCAGTATTTT.

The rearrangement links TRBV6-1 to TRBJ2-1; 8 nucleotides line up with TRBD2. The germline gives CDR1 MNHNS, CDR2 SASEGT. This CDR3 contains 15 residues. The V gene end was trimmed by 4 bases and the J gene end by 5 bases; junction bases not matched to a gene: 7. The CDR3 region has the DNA TGTGCCAGCAGTGTGGGGGGTAGCGGGAACAATGAGCAGTTCTTC. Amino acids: CASSVGGSGNNEQFF.

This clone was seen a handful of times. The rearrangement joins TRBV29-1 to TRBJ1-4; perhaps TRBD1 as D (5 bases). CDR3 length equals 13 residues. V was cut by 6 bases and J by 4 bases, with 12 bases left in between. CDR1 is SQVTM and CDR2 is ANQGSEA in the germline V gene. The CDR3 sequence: CSVTVTDNEKLFF. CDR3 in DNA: TGCAGCGTGACTGTGACAGATAATGAAAAACTGTTTTTT.

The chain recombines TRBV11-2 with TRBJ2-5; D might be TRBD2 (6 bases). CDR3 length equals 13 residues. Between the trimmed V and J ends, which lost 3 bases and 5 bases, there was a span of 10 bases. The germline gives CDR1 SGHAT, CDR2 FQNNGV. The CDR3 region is CASSFVGRETQYF. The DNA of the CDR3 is TGTGCCAGCAGCTTCGTGGGGAGGGAGACCCAGTACTTC.

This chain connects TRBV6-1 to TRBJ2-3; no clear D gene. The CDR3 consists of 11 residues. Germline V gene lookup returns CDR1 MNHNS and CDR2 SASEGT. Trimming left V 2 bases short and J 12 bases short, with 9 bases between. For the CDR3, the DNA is TGTGCCAGCAGTGAATCTGTGGGTCAGTATTTT. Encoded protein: CASSESVGQYF.

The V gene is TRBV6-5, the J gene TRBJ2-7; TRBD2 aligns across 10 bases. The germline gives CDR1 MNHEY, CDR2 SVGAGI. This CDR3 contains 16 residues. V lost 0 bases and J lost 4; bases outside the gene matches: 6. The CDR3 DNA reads TGTGCCAGCAGTTACTCCCGGACTAGCGGAGCATACGAGCAGTACTTC. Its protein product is CASSYSRTSGAYEQYF.

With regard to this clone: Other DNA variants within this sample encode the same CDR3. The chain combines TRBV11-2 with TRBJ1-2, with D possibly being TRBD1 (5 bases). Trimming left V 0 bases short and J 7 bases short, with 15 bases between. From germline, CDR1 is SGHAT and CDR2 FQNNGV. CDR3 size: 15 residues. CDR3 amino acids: CASSLDGGQRGGYTF. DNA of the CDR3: TGTGCCAGCAGCTTAGATGGTGGACAACGGGGTGGCTACACCTTC. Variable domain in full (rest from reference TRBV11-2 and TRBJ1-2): EAGVAQSPRYKIIEKRQSVAFWCNPISGHATLYWYQQILGQGPKLLIQFQNNGVVDDSQLPKDRFSAERLKGVDSTLKIQPAKLEDSAVYLCASSLDGGQRGGYTFGSGTRLTVV.

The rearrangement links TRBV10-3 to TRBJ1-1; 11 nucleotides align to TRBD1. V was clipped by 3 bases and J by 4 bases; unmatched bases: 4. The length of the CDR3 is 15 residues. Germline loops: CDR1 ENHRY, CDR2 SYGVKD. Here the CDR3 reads CAISDPGQGATEAFF. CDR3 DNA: TGTGCCATCAGTGACCCCGGACAGGGGGCCACTGAAGCTTTCTTT.

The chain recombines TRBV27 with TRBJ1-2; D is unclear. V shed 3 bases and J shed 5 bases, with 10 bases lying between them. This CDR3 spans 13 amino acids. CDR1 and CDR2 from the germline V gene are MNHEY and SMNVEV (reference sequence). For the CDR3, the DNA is TGTGCCAGCAGTTTTTGGGAGAATTATGGCTACACCTTC. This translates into CASSFWENYGYTF.

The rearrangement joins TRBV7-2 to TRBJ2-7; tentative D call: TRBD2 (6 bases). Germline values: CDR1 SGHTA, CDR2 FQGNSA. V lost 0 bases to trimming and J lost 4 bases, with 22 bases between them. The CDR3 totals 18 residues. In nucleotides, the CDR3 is TGTGCCAGCAGCTTAGCAGCGGGTAGACGGGGGTCAGGTTACGAGCAGTACTTC. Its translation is CASSLAAGRRGSGYEQYF.

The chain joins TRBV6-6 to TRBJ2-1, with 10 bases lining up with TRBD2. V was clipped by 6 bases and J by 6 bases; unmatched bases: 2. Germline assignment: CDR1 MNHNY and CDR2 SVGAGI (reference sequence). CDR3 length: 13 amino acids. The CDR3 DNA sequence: TGTGCCAGCAGCCGGACTAGCGGCAATGAGCAGTTCTTC. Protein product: CASSRTSGNEQFF.

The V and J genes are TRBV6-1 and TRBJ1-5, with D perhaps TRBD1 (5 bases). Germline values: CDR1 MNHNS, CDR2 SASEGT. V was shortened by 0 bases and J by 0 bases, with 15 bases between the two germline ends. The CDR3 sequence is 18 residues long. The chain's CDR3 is CASSEARAGYNSNQPQHF. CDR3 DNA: TGTGCCAGCAGTGAAGCAAGGGCAGGGTACAATAGCAATCAGCCCCAGCATTTT.

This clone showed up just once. The CDR3 DNA is TGCGCCAGCAGTGAGAATGCGGGACAAGTGGAGACCCAGTACTTC. Its protein is CASSENAGQVETQYF. The chain uses TRBV10-1 and TRBJ2-5; D is possibly TRBD1 or TRBD2 (6 bases each). The CDR3 covers 15 residues. The V end was cut by 2 bases, the J end by 5 bases, with 15 bases between. Germline V gene data show CDR1 as WNHNN and CDR2 as SYGVQD (reference sequence).

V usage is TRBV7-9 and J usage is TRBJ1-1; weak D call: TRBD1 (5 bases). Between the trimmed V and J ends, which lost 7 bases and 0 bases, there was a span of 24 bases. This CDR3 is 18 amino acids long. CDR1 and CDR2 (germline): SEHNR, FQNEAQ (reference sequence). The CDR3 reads CASTLRGGRQRMNTEAFF. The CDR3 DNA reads TGTGCCAGCACACTTCGGGGGGGACGACAAAGGATGAACACTGAAGCTTTCTTT.

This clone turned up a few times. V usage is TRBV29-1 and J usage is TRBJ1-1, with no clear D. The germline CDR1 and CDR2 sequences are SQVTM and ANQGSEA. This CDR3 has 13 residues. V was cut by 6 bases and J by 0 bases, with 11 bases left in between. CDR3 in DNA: TGCAGCGTCTCGGCGGTGTTGAACACTGAAGCTTTCTTT. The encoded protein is CSVSAVLNTEAFF.

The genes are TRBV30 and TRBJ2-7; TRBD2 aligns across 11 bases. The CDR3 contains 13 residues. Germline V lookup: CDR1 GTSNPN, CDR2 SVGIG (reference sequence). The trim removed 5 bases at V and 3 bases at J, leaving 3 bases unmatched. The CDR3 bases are TGTGCCTGGCCTACTAGCGGGAGCTACGAGCAGTACTTC. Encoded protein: CAWPTSGSYEQYF.

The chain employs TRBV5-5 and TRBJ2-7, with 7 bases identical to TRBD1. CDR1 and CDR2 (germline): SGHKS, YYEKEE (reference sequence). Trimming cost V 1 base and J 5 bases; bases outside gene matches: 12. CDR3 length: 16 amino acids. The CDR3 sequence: CASSLRKLTGFHEQYF. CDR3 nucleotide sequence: TGTGCCAGCAGCTTGCGGAAACTGACAGGGTTCCACGAGCAGTACTTC.

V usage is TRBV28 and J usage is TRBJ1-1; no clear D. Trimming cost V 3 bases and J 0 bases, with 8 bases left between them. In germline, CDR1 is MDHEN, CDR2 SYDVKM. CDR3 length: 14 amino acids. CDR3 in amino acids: CASSLEGLNTEAFF. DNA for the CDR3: TGTGCCAGCAGTTTGGAGGGCTTGAACACTGAAGCTTTCTTT.

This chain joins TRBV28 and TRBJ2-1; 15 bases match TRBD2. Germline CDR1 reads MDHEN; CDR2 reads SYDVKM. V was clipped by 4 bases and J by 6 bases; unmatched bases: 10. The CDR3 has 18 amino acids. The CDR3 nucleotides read TGTGCCAGCAGTTCCGGGACTAGCGGGAGGTCCTTAGGCAATGAGCAGTTCTTC. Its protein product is CASSSGTSGRSLGNEQFF.

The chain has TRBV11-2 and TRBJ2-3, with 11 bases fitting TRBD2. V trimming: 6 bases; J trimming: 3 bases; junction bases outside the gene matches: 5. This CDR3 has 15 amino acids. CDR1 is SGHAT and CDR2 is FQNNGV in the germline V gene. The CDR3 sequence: CASRGRLAGTDTQYF. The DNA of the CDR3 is TGTGCCAGCAGGGGGCGACTAGCGGGGACAGATACGCAGTATTTT.

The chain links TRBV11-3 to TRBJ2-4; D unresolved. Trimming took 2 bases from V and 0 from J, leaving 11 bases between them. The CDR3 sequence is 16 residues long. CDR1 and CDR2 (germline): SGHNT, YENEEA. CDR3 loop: CASSLSVVLAKNIQYF. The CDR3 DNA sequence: TGTGCCAGCAGCTTATCTGTAGTTTTAGCCAAAAACATTCAGTACTTC.

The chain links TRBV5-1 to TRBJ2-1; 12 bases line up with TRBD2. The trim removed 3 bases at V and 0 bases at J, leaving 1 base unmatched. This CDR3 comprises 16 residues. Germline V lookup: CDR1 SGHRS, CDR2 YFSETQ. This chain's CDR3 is CASSSLAGGSYNEQFF. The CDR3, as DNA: TGCGCCAGCAGCTCACTAGCGGGAGGCTCCTACAATGAGCAGTTCTTC.

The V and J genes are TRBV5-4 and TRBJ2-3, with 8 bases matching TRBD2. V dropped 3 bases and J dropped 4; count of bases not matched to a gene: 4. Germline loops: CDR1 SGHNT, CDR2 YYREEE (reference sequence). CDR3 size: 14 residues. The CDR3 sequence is CASSSGRGADTQYF. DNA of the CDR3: TGTGCCAGCAGCTCGGGGCGGGGGGCAGATACGCAGTATTTT.

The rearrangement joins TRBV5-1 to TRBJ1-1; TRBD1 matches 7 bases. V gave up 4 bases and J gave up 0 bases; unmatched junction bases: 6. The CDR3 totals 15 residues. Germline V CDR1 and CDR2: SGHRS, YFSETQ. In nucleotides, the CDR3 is TGCGCCAGCAGCAGGACAGGTCGCATGAACACTGAAGCTTTCTTT. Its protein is CASSRTGRMNTEAFF. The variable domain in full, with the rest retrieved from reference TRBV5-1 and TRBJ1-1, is KAGVTQTPRYLIKTRGQQVTLSCSPISGHRSVSWYQQTPGQGLQFLFEYFSETQRNKGNFPGRFSGRQFSNSRSEMNVSTLELGDSALYLCASSRTGRMNTEAFFGQGTRLTVV.

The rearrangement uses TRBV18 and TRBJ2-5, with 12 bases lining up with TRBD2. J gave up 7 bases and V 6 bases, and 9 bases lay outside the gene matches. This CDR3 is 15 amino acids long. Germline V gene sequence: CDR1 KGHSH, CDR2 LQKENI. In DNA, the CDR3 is TGTGCCAGCTCCCAGACTAGCGGGAGTTCAGGGACCCAGTACTTC. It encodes CASSQTSGSSGTQYF.

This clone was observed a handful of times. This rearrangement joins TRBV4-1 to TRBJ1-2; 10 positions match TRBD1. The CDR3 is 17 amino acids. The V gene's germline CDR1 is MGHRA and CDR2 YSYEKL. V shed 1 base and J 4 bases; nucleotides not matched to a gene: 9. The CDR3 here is CASSQAPGTGAGYGYTF. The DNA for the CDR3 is TGCGCCAGCAGCCAAGCCCCCGGGACAGGGGCCGGCTATGGCTACACCTTC.

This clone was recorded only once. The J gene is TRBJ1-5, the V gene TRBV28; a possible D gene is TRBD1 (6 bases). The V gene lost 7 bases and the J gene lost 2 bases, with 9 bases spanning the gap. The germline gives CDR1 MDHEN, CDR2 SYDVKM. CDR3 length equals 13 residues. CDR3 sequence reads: CASKSGGNQPQHF. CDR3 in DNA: TGTGCCAGCAAGTCAGGGGGCAATCAGCCCCAGCATTTT.

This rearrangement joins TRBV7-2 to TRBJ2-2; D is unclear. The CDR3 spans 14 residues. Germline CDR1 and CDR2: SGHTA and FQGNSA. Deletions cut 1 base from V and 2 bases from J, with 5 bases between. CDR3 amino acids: CASSLVINTGELFF. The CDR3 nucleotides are TGTGCCAGCAGCTTAGTTATAAACACCGGGGAGCTGTTTTTT.

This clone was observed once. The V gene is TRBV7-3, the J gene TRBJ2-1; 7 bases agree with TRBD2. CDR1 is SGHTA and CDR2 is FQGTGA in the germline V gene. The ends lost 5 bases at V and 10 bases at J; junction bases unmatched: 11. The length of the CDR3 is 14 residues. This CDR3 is CASSLGTNPLEQFF. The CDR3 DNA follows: TGTGCCAGCAGCCTTGGGACTAACCCTCTGGAGCAGTTCTTC.

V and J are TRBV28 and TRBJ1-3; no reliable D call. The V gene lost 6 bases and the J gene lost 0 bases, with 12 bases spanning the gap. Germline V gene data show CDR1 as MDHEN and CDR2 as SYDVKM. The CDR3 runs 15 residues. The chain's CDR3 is CASSPVLDSGNTIYF. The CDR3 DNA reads TGTGCCAGCAGCCCCGTGTTAGACTCTGGAAACACCATATATTTT.